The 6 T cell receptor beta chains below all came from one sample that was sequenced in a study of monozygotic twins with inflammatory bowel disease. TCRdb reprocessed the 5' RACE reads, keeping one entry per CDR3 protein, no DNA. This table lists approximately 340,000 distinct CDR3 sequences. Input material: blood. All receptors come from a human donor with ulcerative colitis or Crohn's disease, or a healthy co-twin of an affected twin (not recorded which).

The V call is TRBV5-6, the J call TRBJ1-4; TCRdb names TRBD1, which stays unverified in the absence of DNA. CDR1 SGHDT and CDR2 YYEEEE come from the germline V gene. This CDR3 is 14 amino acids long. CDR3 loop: CASDKGGANEKLFF.

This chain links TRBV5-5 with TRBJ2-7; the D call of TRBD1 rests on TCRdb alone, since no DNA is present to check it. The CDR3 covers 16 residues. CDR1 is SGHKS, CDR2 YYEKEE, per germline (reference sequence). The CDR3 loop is CASSPIPRGAGYEQYF.

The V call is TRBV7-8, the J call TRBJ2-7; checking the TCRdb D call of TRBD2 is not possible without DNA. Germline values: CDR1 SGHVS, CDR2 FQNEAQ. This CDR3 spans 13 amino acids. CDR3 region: CASSSRGRYEQYF. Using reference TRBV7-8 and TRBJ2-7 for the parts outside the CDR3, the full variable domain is GAGVSQSPRYKVAKRGQDVALRCDPISGHVSLFWYQQALGQGPEFLTYFQNEAQLDKSGLPSDRFFAERPEGSVSTLKIQRTQQEDSAVYLCASSSRGRYEQYFGPGTRLTVT.

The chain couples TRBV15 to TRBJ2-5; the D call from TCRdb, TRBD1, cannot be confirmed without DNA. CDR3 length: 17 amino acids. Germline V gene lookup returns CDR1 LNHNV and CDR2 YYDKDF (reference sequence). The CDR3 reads CATSRDTLRGRRETQYF.

CDR3 amino acids: CASRADVGELFF. V usage is TRBV2 and J usage is TRBJ2-2. This CDR3 contains 12 residues. Germline CDR1 is SNHLY and CDR2 is FYNNEI.

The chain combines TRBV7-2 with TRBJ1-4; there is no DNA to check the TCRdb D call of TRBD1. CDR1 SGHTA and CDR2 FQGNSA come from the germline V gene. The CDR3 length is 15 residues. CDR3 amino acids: CASSLVYRDNKKLFF.